The TCR beta chain described here comes from a study of blood T cell repertoires in COVID-19. In the study overall: Sample material is recorded as cDNA or gDNA derived from T cells, B-cell-depleted T cells, or PBMCs.

V was clipped by 7 bases and J by 3 bases; unmatched bases: 8. The CDR3 spans 15 residues. CDR1 and CDR2 (germline): MNHEY, SMNVEV (reference sequence). Generated by immunoSEQ multiplex PCR, the TCRdb table keeps only in-frame clones and is missing some. Of about 350,000 clones in the sample, around 87% were seen once. The sequenced sample was peripheral blood. The chain has TRBV27 and TRBJ1-5, with 8 positions matching TRBD1. This receptor was obtained from a woman aged 50 to 60 with COVID-19, enrolled during active disease. The CDR3 sequence is CASNPTGAHNQPQHF. The CDR3 region has the DNA TGTGCCAGCAACCCGACAGGGGCGCACAATCAGCCCCAGCATTTT.